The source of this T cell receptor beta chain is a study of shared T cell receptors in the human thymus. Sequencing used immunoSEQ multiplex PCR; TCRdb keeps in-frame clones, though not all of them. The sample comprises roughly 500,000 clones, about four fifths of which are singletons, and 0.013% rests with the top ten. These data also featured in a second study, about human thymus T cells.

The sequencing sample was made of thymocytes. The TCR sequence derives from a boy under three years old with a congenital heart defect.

CDR3 region: CASMVALGTDTQYF. The CDR3 DNA follows: TGTGCCAGCATGGTGGCCCTGGGCACAGATACGCAGTATTTT. This rearrangement joins TRBV2 to TRBJ2-3; D gene ambiguous. This CDR3 has 14 residues. V was clipped by 7 bases and J by 1 base, with 12 bases between them. Germline values: CDR1 SNHLY, CDR2 FYNNEI.